Each of the 21 T cell receptor beta chains below was sequenced from the same sample in a study of T cell changes during pregnancy in multiple sclerosis. Only in-frame clones appear in the TCRdb table, and some are missing; sequencing was by immunoSEQ multiplex PCR. Of about 45,000 clones listed, roughly 90% were seen once; the top ten hold 0.7%. The sample was CD4+ T cells from peripheral blood mononuclear cells, taken before pregnancy. These receptors originate from a female donor with multiple sclerosis, enrolled in a pregnancy study.

The chain is built from TRBV18 and TRBJ1-1; D gene ambiguous. The V and J ends lost 8 bases and 11 bases respectively, with 15 bases between them. The CDR3 runs 11 residues. Germline CDR1 and CDR2: KGHSH and LQKENI. DNA of the CDR3: TGTGCCAGCCATGGGGTGGGAGAGGCTTTCTTT. Its protein is CASHGVGEAFF.

The chain combines TRBV4-2 with TRBJ1-3; 10 bases line up with TRBD1. The CDR3 extends over 16 amino acids. Germline V lookup: CDR1 LGHNA, CDR2 YNFKEQ. The V and J ends lost 4 bases and 2 bases, in that order; junction bases with no gene match: 5. Here the CDR3 DNA reads TGTGCCAGCAGCCCACAAGGGACAGGGGCTGGAAACACCATATATTTT. Protein: CASSPQGTGAGNTIYF.

The chain recombines TRBV10-3 with TRBJ2-2, with a tentative D call TRBD2 (5 bases). Germline-derived CDR1 and CDR2 are ENHRY and SYGVKD. Trimming stripped 8 bases from V and 6 bases from J, with 13 bases between. The CDR3 extends over 13 amino acids. CDR3 in DNA: TGTGCCATCTCGGGGTTTGATCCCGGGGAGCTGTTTTTT. This encodes CAISGFDPGELFF.

This rearrangement joins TRBV28 to TRBJ2-1, with a tentative D call TRBD1 (5 bases). Germline V gene data show CDR1 as MDHEN and CDR2 as SYDVKM. This CDR3 is built from 16 residues. The V gene lost 7 bases and the J gene lost 9 bases, with 25 bases spanning the gap. The DNA of the CDR3 is TGTGCCAGCACTAAGAACCTGGGGCTAGGTGTGGGTGAGCAGTTCTTC. It specifies CASTKNLGLGVGEQFF.

The chain is built from TRBV28 and TRBJ2-1, with TRBD2 as a possible D gene (5 bases). The CDR3 length is 19 residues. Trimming took 4 bases from V and 0 from J, leaving 22 bases between them. From germline, CDR1 is MDHEN and CDR2 SYDVKM. CDR3 loop: CASSSTGIPAQSSYNEQFF. The CDR3 DNA reads TGTGCCAGCAGTTCCACCGGGATTCCGGCCCAGAGCTCCTACAATGAGCAGTTCTTC.

The chain uses TRBV6-6 and TRBJ1-5; no clear D. V dropped 7 bases and J dropped 2 bases, with 12 bases sitting between them. CDR3 length: 14 residues. Germline V gene data show CDR1 as MNHNY and CDR2 as SVGAGI (reference sequence). The CDR3 nucleotides read TGTGCCAGCACTCGAGGGTATGGCAATCAGCCCCAGCATTTT. Its protein product is CASTRGYGNQPQHF.

As regards this clone: At one boundary the junction diverges from the germline segment, which might be a read error. This chain uses TRBV6-5 with TRBJ1-4, with D unclear. CDR3 length equals 15 residues. CDR1 and CDR2 (germline): MNHEY, SVGAGI. The CDR3 bases are TGTGCCAGCAGTGACTCGGGGAGAACTAATGAAAAACTGTTTTTT. This encodes CASSDSGRTNEKLFF.

The chain is built from TRBV7-2 and TRBJ2-4, with 12 bases that match TRBD2. The CDR3 is made up of 17 amino acids. Trimming cost V 5 bases and J 6 bases; bases outside gene matches: 11. The germline V gene has CDR1 SGHTA and CDR2 FQGNSA. Here the CDR3 reads CASSPLAGGPEINIQYF. DNA for the CDR3: TGTGCCAGCAGCCCGCTAGCGGGAGGGCCGGAGATAAACATTCAGTACTTC.

The J gene is TRBJ2-2, the V gene TRBV6-5; 8 bases align to TRBD1. Germline-derived CDR1 and CDR2 are MNHEY and SVGAGI. The CDR3 spans 15 residues. Trimming cost V 6 bases and J 5 bases; bases outside gene matches: 8. CDR3 region: CASRSGTGRTGELFF. The CDR3 DNA follows: TGTGCCAGCAGGTCCGGGACAGGTCGGACCGGGGAGCTGTTTTTT.

The chain carries TRBV6-1 and TRBJ1-4; 7 bases line up with TRBD1. The CDR3 totals 15 residues. Germline V CDR1 and CDR2: MNHNS, SASEGT. Trimming cost V 6 bases and J 3 bases; bases outside gene matches: 7. The CDR3 is CASSHTTGANEKLFF. The CDR3 DNA sequence: TGTGCCAGCAGCCATACAACAGGGGCTAATGAAAAACTGTTTTTT.

The rearrangement joins TRBV5-1 to TRBJ1-5, with D perhaps matching TRBD1 (6 bases). V dropped 1 base and J dropped 3 bases, with 11 bases sitting between them. In germline, CDR1 is SGHRS, CDR2 YFSETQ. This CDR3 spans 15 amino acids. Here the CDR3 DNA reads TGCGCCAGCAGCTTGACAGGACAGCCCAATCAGCCCCAGCATTTT. Translating it yields CASSLTGQPNQPQHF.

CDR3 in DNA: TGTGCCAGCAGTTTAAACAGGGGGAACACTGAAGCTTTCTTT. It is translated as CASSLNRGNTEAFF. This chain joins TRBV6-5 and TRBJ1-1; TRBD1 aligns across 7 bases. CDR1 is MNHEY and CDR2 is SVGAGI in the germline V gene. The CDR3 loop spans 14 amino acids. V gave up 4 bases and J gave up 1 base; unmatched junction bases: 3.

The rearrangement links TRBV14 to TRBJ1-2, with TRBD1 as a possible D gene (6 bases). CDR1 and CDR2 from the germline V gene are SGHDN and FVKESK. V lost 4 bases and J lost 6, with 15 bases in between. This CDR3 region has 14 residues. The CDR3 reads CASSLQGLGNGYTF. The CDR3 DNA follows: TGTGCCAGCAGCCTGCAGGGGTTGGGGAATGGCTACACCTTC.

This clone was detected only once. The chain links TRBV7-6 to TRBJ1-1; 12 bases line up with TRBD1. This CDR3 has 16 amino acids. Germline V gene data show CDR1 as SGHVS and CDR2 as FNYEAQ. J gave up 4 bases and V 4 bases, and 7 bases lay outside the gene matches. The CDR3 here is CASSSGTGGAGTEAFF. The CDR3 DNA is TGTGCCAGCAGCTCAGGGACAGGGGGCGCCGGCACTGAAGCTTTCTTT.

The J gene is TRBJ1-2, the V gene TRBV6-6, with no clear D. Germline V gene lookup returns CDR1 MNHNY and CDR2 SVGAGI (reference sequence). There are 11 residues in the CDR3. Trimming removed 6 bases from V and 5 bases from J, with 7 bases in between. DNA for the CDR3: TGTGCCAGCAGAGAGGGTTATGGCTACACCTTC. It is translated as CASREGYGYTF.

This chain links TRBV7-8 with TRBJ2-1, with D possibly TRBD2 on 5 matching bases. This CDR3 spans 15 amino acids. Trimming took 2 bases from V and 1 from J, leaving 9 bases between them. Germline V gene data show CDR1 as SGHVS and CDR2 as FQNEAQ. The CDR3 DNA reads TGTGCCAGCAGCTTATTCGGGGAATCCTACAATGAGCAGTTCTTC. Amino acid sequence: CASSLFGESYNEQFF. Full variable domain (missing parts from reference TRBV7-8 and TRBJ2-1): GAGVSQSPRYKVAKRGQDVALRCDPISGHVSLFWYQQALGQGPEFLTYFQNEAQLDKSGLPSDRFFAERPEGSVSTLKIQRTQQEDSAVYLCASSLFGESYNEQFFGPGTRLTVL.

This chain uses TRBV19 with TRBJ1-2; 7 nucleotides agree with TRBD1. The germline CDR1 and CDR2 sequences are LNHDA and SQIVND (reference sequence). The CDR3 contains 17 residues. The V gene end was trimmed by 5 bases and the J gene end by 6 bases; junction bases not matched to a gene: 18. The CDR3 DNA sequence: TGTGCCAGTAGTCCTCCGGGACAGCCGAAGAGGAAGGATGGCTACACCTTC. Protein product: CASSPPGQPKRKDGYTF.

The chain recombines TRBV2 with TRBJ1-2; a weak D match, TRBD1 (5 bases). Looked up from germline, CDR1 is SNHLY and CDR2 is FYNNEI. This CDR3 region has 12 residues. Trimming took off 9 bases at V and 6 bases at J, with 14 bases between the two ends. The CDR3 protein is CARTAGQDGYTF. DNA of the CDR3: TGTGCCAGAACAGCCGGACAAGATGGCTACACCTTC.

The chain is built from TRBV18 and TRBJ1-4, with D hard to call. The CDR3 sequence is 13 residues long. Germline V gene data show CDR1 as KGHSH and CDR2 as LQKENI. Trimming pared 4 bases from V and 4 bases from J, leaving 7 bases between. Written as DNA, the CDR3 is TGTGCCAGCTCACGACTCATTAATGAAAAACTGTTTTTT. Its translation is CASSRLINEKLFF.

This chain connects TRBV9 to TRBJ2-3, with a weak D call TRBD2 (6 bases). The CDR3 extends over 16 amino acids. Trimming removed 0 bases at V and 2 bases at J, with 13 bases between. CDR1 and CDR2 (germline): SGDLS, YYNGEE. CDR3 residues: CASSVDGTLVTDTQYF. DNA for the CDR3: TGTGCCAGCAGCGTAGACGGGACTCTAGTCACAGATACGCAGTATTTT.

The genes are TRBV18 and TRBJ1-2, with D possibly TRBD1 on 5 matching bases. The V end was cut by 0 bases, the J end by 0 bases, with 8 bases between. Germline V CDR1 and CDR2: KGHSH, LQKENI. The CDR3 runs 15 residues. CDR3 region: CASSPPGRANYGYTF. The CDR3 DNA reads TGTGCCAGCTCACCACCTGGCAGGGCTAACTATGGCTACACCTTC. Together with reference TRBV18 and TRBJ1-2, the CDR3 gives the full variable domain: NAGVMQNPRHLVRRRGQEARLRCSPMKGHSHVYWYRQLPEEGLKFMVYLQKENIIDESGMPKERFSAEFPKEGPSILRIQQVVRGDSAAYFCASSPPGRANYGYTFGSGTRLTVV.